The clone carrying this T cell receptor beta chain was observed many times. As yet, its antigen is unknown. TCRdb analysed the reads with MiXCR anew, one entry per CDR3 protein. The sample contains 90,000 to 120,000 distinct CDR3 sequences, around 22% of which appear only once. The data belong to a study of T cell repertoires in cytomegalovirus infection. The overall study: Public TCR beta signatures were indicative of both CMV infection and a matching HLA type. The study, taken as a whole, reports: CMV carriers with the relevant HLA were identified by cumulative public TCR beta family frequency.

Germline CDR1 is SGHTA and CDR2 is FQGNSA. The length of the CDR3 is 17 residues. Deletions cut 4 bases from V and 4 bases from J, with 23 bases between. Sequenced sample: CD8+ T cells from PBMCs. The chain employs TRBV7-2 and TRBJ2-7, with D perhaps TRBD1 or TRBD2 (5 bases each). The origin of this receptor is a human donor in good health (CMV status not recorded). Some clones in this sample may be carry-over from other donors' samples. The CDR3 loop is CASSSSVAGALAYEQYF. The CDR3 nucleotides are TGTGCCAGCAGCTCCTCGGTGGCCGGGGCCCTCGCTTACGAGCAGTACTTC. Variable domain in full (rest from reference TRBV7-2 and TRBJ2-7): GAGVSQSPSNKVTEKGKDVELRCDPISGHTALYWYRQSLGQGLEFLIYFQGNSAPDKSGLPSDRFSAERTGGSVSTLTIQRTQQEDSAVYLCASSSSVAGALAYEQYFGPGTRLTVT.